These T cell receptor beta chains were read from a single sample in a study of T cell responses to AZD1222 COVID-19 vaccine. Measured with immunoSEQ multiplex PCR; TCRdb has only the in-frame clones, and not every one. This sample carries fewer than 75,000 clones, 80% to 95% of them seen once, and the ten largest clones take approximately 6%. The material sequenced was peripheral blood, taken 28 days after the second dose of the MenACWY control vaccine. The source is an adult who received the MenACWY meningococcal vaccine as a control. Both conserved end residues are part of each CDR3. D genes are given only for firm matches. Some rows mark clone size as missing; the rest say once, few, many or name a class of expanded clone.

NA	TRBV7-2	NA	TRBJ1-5	TGTGCCAGCAGCTTAGCAGGGAGGGCCAGCAATCAGCCCCAGCATTTT	CASSLAGRASNQPQHF
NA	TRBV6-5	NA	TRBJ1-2	TGTGCCAGCAGCTCCCCAGCTGCTGTCTATGGCTACACCTTC	CASSSPAAVYGYTF
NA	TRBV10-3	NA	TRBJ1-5	TGTGCCATCAGTGAATCGTACGAGCAGCCCCAGCATTTT	CAISESYEQPQHF
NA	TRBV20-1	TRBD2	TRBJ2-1	TGCAGTGCTAGTTTCCGGGAGGGTTCTCGGTTCTTC	CSASFREGSRFF
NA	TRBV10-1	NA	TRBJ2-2	TGCGCCAGCAGTGGACGACCGGGACAAAACACCGGGGAGCTGTTTTTT	CASSGRPGQNTGELFF
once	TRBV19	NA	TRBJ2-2	TGTGCCAGTAGACTACAGGACGAACGCGGGGAGCTGTTTTTT	CASRLQDERGELFF
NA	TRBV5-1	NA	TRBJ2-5	TGCGCCAGCAGCCTTAGCCTCGTGCGACAGGCGGGCACGGTGACCCAGTACTTC	CASSLSLVRQAGTVTQYF
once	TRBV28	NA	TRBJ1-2	TGTGCCAGCAGTTCCCCCGGGCCAAGGGCCGTACTATTC	CASSSPGPRAVLF
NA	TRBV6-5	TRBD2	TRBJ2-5	TGTGCCAGCAGTCCTAGCGGCTTCAAAGAGACCCAGTACTTC	CASSPSGFKETQYF
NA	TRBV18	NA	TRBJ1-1	TGTGCCAGCTCTACCACGGGGGAAGCTTTCTTT	CASSTTGEAFF
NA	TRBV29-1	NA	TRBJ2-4	TGCAGCGTTGAAGATCGTCTGGGGCCGGGGTACATTCAGTACTTC	CSVEDRLGPGYIQYF
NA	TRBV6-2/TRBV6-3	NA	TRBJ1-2	TGTGCCAGCAGTCTGGACGGGGCTAACTATGGCTACACCTTC	CASSLDGANYGYTF
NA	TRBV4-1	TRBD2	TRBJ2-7	TGCGCCAGCAGCCAAGATTTTGCTAGCGGGTTTAGTGAGCAGTACTTC	CASSQDFASGFSEQYF
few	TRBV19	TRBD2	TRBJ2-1	TGTGCCAGTAGTATCACTAGCGGAGACTTCGATGAGCAGTTCTTC	CASSITSGDFDEQFF
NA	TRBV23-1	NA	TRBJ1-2	TGCGCCAGCAGTCATTCGTCACTCCCCGGGTCCTTGGTGTTGTGTGGCTACACCTTC	CASSHSSLPGSLVLCGYTF
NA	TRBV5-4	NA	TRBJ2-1	TGTGCCAGCAGCTGGACCCGGCTCGGACTCAATGAGCAGTTCTTC	CASSWTRLGLNEQFF
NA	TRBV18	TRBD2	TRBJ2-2	TGTGCCAGCTCACCAAACATGCTAGCGGGAGAATCCGGGGAGCTGTTTTTT	CASSPNMLAGESGELFF
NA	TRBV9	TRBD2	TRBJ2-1	TGTGCCAGCAGCCCCTCCGGGGGGTCCTACAATGAGCAGTTCTTC	CASSPSGGSYNEQFF
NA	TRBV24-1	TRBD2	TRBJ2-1	TGTGCCACCACGGGGGCCCTTATCGGGAGGGCCCGGGGGAATGAGCAGTTCTTC	CATTGALIGRARGNEQFF
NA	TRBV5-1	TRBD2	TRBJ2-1	TGCGCCAGCAGGCTTAGCGGGAGTTCGAATGAGCAGTTCTTC	CASRLSGSSNEQFF
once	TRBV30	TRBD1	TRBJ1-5	TGTGCCTGGAGCCCGGACAGGGGAGATTCTAAGGATCAGCCCCAGCATTTT	CAWSPDRGDSKDQPQHF
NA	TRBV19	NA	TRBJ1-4	TGTGCCAGTACGAGCCAGGGGCATTTAGGACTGTTTTTT	CASTSQGHLGLFF
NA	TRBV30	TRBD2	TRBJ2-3	TGTGCCTGGAGCCTCCTGGAGCGGGAGCTGGATACGCAGTATTTT	CAWSLLERELDTQYF
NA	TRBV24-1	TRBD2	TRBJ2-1	TGTGCCACCAGTGATCGGACTAGCGCCGACAATGAGCAGTTCTTC	CATSDRTSADNEQFF
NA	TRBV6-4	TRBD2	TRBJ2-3	TGTGCCAGCAGTGTCGCGGGAGGGGGCACAGATACGCAGTATTTT	CASSVAGGGTDTQYF